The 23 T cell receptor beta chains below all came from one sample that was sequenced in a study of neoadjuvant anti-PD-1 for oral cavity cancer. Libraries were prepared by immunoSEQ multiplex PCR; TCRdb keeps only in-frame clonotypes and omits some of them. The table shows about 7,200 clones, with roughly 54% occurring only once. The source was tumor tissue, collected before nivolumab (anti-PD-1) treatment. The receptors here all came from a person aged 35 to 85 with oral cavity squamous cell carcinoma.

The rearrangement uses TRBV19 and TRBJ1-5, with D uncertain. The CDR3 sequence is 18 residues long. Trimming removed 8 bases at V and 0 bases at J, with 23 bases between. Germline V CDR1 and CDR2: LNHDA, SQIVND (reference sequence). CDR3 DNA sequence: TGTGCCAGTCGCCCTGGCTCGACGGATAGCTATAGCAATCAGCCCCAGCATTTT. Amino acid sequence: CASRPGSTDSYSNQPQHF.

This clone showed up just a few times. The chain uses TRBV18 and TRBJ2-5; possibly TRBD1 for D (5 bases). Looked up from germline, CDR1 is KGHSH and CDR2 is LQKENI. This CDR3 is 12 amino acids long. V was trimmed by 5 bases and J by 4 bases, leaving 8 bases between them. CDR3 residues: CASSVGRETQYF. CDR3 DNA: TGTGCCAGCTCAGTGGGGCGAGAGACCCAGTACTTC.

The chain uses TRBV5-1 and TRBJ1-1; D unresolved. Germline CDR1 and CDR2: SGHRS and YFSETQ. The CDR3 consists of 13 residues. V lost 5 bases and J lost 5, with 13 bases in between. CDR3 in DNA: TGCGCCAGCAGAAGGGCCTCTCGGACTGAAGCTTTCTTT. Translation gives CASRRASRTEAFF.

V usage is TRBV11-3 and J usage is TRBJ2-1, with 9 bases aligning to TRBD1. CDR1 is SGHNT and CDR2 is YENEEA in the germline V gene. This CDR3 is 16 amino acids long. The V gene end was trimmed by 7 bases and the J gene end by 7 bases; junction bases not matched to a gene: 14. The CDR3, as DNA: TGTGCCAGCACCAAAAGCGGACAGGGGATTAGGAATGAGCAGTTCTTC. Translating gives CASTKSGQGIRNEQFF. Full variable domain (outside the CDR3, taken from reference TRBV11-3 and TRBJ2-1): EAGVVQSPRYKIIEKKQPVAFWCNPISGHNTLYWYLQNLGQGPELLIRYENEEAVDDSQLPKDRFSAERLKGVDSTLKIQPAELGDSAVYLCASTKSGQGIRNEQFFGPGTRLTVL.

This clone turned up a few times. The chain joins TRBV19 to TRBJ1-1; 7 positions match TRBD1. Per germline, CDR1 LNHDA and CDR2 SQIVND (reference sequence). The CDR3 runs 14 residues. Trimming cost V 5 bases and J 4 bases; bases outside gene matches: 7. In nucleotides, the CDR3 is TGTGCCAGTAGTTCCAGACAGGGCCCCACTGAAGCTTTCTTT. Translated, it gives CASSSRQGPTEAFF.

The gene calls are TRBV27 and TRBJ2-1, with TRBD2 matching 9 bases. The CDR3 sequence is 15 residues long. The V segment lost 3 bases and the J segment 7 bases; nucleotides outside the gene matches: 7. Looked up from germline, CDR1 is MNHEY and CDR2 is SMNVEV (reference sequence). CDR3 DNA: TGTGCCAGCAGTTTCTTAGCGGGAGCCAGTAATGAGCAGTTCTTC. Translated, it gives CASSFLAGASNEQFF.

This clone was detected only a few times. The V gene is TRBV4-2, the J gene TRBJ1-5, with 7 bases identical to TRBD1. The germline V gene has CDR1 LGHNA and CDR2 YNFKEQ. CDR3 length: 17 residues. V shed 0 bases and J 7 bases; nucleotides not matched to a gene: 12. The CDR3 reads CASSQEEGGGLRQPQHF. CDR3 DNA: TGTGCCAGCAGCCAAGAAGAAGGGGGCGGGCTGAGGCAGCCCCAGCATTTT.

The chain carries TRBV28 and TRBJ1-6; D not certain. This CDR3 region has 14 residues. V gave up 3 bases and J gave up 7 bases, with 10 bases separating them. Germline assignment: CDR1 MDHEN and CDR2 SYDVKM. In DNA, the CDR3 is TGTGCCAGCAGTTTTCGGCGGCCCAATTCACCCCTCCACTTT. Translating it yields CASSFRRPNSPLHF.

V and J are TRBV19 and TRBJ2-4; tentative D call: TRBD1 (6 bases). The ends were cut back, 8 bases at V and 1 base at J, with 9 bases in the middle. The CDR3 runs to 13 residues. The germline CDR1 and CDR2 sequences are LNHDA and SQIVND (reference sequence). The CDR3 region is CASPGAAKNIQYF. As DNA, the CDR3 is TGTGCCAGTCCAGGGGCGGCCAAAAACATTCAGTACTTC.

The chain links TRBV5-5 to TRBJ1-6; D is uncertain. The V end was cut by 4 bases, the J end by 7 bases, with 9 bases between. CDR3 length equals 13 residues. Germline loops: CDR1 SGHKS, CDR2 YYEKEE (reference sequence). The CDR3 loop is CASSAAANSPLHF. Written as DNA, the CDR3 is TGTGCCAGCAGCGCGGCTGCCAATTCACCCCTCCACTTT.

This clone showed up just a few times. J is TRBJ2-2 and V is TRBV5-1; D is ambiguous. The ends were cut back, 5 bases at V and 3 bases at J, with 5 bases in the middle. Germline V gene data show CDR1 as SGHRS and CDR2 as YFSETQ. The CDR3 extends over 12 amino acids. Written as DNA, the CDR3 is TGCGCCAGCAGATACGACACCGGGGAGCTGTTTTTT. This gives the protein CASRYDTGELFF.

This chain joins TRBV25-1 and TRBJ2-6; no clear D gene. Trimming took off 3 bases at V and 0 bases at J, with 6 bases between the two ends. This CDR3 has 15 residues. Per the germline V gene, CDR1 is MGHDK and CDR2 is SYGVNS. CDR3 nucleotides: TGTGCCAGCAGTGACCGTTTCTCTGGGGCCAACGTCCTGACTTTC. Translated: CASSDRFSGANVLTF.

The CDR3 region is CASSEAPRTVPNYGYTF. CDR3 bases: TGTGCCAGCAGTGAAGCCCCCAGGACGGTCCCTAACTATGGCTACACCTTC. V gene TRBV6-1 combines with J gene TRBJ1-2; D ambiguous. This CDR3 comprises 17 residues. CDR1 and CDR2 (germline): MNHNS, SASEGT. Deletions cut 0 bases from V and 0 bases from J, with 14 bases between.

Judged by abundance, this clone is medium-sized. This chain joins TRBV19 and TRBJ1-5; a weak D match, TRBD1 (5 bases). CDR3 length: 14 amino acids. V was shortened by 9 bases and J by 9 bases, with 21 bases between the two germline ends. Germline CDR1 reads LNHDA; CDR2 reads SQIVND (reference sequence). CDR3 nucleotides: TGTGCCAGCCTCGGGACCGCTAGTTTTGGGCCCCAGCATTTT. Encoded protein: CASLGTASFGPQHF.

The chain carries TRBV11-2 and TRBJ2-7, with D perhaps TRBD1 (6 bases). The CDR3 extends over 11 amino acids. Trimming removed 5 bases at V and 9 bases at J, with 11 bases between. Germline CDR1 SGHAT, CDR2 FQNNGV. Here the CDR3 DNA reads TGTGCCAGCAGCACAGGGACCGGGCAGTACTTC. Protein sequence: CASSTGTGQYF.

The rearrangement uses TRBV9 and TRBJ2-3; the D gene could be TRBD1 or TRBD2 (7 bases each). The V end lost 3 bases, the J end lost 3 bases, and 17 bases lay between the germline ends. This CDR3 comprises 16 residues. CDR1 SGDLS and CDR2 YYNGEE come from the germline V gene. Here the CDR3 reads CASSGLQGRGTDTQYF. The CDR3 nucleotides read TGTGCCAGCAGCGGGCTACAGGGGAGGGGGACAGATACGCAGTATTTT. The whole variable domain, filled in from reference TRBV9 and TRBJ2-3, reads DSGVTQTPKHLITATGQRVTLRCSPRSGDLSVYWYQQSLDQGLQFLIQYYNGEERAKGNILERFSAQQFPDLHSELNLSSLELGDSALYFCASSGLQGRGTDTQYFGPGTRLTVL.

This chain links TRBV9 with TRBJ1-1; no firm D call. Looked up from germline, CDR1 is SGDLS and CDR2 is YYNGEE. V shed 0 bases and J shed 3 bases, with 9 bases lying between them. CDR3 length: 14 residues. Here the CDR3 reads CASSVAMRDTEAFF. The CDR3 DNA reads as TGTGCCAGCAGCGTAGCGATGAGGGACACTGAAGCTTTCTTT.

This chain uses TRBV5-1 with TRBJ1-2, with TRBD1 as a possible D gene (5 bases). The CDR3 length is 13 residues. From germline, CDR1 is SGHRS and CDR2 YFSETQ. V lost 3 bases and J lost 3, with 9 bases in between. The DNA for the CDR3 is TGCGCCAGCAGCTGGGACCGCTACTATGGCTACACCTTC. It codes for CASSWDRYYGYTF.

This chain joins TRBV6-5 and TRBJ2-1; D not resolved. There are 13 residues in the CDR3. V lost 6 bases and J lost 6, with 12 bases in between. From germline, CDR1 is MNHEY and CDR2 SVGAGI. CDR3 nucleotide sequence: TGTGCCAGCAGCCCTCCCCCGGGCAATGAGCAGTTCTTC. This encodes CASSPPPGNEQFF.

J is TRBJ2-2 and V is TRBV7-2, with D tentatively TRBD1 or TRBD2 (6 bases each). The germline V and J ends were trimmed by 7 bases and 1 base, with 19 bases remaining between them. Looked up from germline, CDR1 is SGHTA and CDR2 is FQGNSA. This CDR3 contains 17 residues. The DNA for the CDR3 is TGTGCCAGCAATGGAGGACGGGGGCAGAAGAACACCGGGGAGCTGTTTTTT. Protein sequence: CASNGGRGQKNTGELFF.

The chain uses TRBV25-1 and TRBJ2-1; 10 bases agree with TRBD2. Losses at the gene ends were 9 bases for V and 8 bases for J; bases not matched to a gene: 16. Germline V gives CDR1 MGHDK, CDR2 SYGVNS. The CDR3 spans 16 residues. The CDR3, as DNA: TGTGCCAGTGGAGGGGGAGCGGGAGGGGTAGGCTATGAGCAGTTCTTC. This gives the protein CASGGGAGGVGYEQFF. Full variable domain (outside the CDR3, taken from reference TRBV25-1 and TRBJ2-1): EADIYQTPRYLVIGTGKKITLECSQTMGHDKMYWYQQDPGMELHLIHYSYGVNSTEKGDLSSESTVSRIRTEHFPLTLESARPSHTSQYLCASGGGAGGVGYEQFFGPGTRLTVL.

DNA for the CDR3: TGTGCCAGTAGACCGCCGGGACAGGGGCCTCAGCCCCAGCATTTT. This translates into CASRPPGQGPQPQHF. The chain is built from TRBV19 and TRBJ1-5; 10 bases agree with TRBD1. The CDR3 loop spans 15 amino acids. Germline CDR1 LNHDA, CDR2 SQIVND (reference sequence). With V trimmed by 6 bases and J by 6 bases, 8 bases remained unmatched.

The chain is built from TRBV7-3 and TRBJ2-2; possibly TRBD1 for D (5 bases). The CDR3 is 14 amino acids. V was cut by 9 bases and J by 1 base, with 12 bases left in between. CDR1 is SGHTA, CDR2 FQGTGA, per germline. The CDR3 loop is CASRATGNTGELFF. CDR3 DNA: TGTGCCAGTCGGGCTACAGGGAACACCGGGGAGCTGTTTTTT.